This record concerns one T cell receptor beta chain sequence. This record comes from a study of cytomegalovirus exposure and HLA in healthy donors. PCR primers comprised 60 Vbeta and 13 Jbeta primers. The data were produced by immunoSEQ multiplex PCR, yet TCRdb's version contains in-frame clones alone and is incomplete. The data contain hundreds of thousands of clones, about four fifths of them seen just once; the ten biggest clones take up 6%. The source material was PBMCs. The receptor comes from a man between 35 and 55 years old in good health and CMV-seropositive.

CDR3 coding DNA: TGCAGCGTTCTCCCGGGACTAGGGAAGAATGAGCAGTTCTTC. Protein product: CSVLPGLGKNEQFF. The chain carries TRBV29-1 and TRBJ2-1, with 8 bases matching TRBD2. Germline-derived CDR1 and CDR2 are SQVTM and ANQGSEA. V gave up 5 bases and J gave up 7 bases; unmatched junction bases: 10. CDR3 length: 14 amino acids.